This T cell receptor beta chain appears in the sequencing data of a study of tumor and adjacent non-tumor tissue in lung cancer (dated by TCRdb to between 2018 and 2020). General notes on the study: The cohort included about a dozen adenocarcinoma, a couple of squamous cell carcinoma and 1 small cell lung cancer patients. Among the approximately 15 patients, ages ranged from roughly 31 to 76 years, roughly ten were men and 5 were women, and disease was TNM stage I to III. A total of some 130,000,000 productive TCRbeta reads were generated by sequencing, corresponding to an average of about 4.17 million reads per sample. The study compared bulk TCRbeta repertoires from lung tumor tissue and matched distant non-tumor lung tissue of approximately 15 lung cancer patients. For each patient, one tumor sample and one normal lung sample were taken, giving thirty paired specimens that underwent TCRbeta CDR3 sequencing.

RNA was isolated from bulk unsorted tissue, and RNA quality was assessed with a NanoDrop ND-1000 and an Agilent 2100. All donors had newly diagnosed lung cancer, had not received prior chemotherapy, and were admitted for thoracic surgery in China between August and November 2014. Anyone who had undergone radiotherapy or chemotherapy before, or who had another cancer at the same time, was left out of the study. Pieces of surgical tissue measuring roughly 1-2.3 cm3 were kept in RNAlater solution and stored at -80 degrees C until use. Summary of the overall study and its limitations: Tumor tissue showed significantly higher TCR diversity (inverse Simpson) than normal lung tissue, at about 410 vs 180 (P = 0.0075, Mann-Whitney U test). TCR diversity was significantly higher in younger patients, and higher tumor TCR diversity was associated with shorter overall and disease-free survival. The top 100 clones made up a significantly larger cumulative share of the repertoire in normal lung than in tumor tissue. Only 15 or so patients were included in the cohort, and the need for larger samples and more detailed clinical data was noted by the authors. Neither the sequencing platform nor unique molecular identifiers are mentioned in the methods. Peripheral blood was not sequenced, so blood TCRbeta repertoires in these lung cancer patients were not examined.

The library was generated by multiplex PCR. Reads for this sample came from an Illumina HiSeq 2500. TCRbeta libraries were constructed through three rounds of nested PCR with primers (Table S4) according to protocols modified from ARM-PCR. Before sequencing, PCR products of 200-500 bp were excised from the gel and purified with the QIAquick gel extraction kit. Per the original workflow: Trimmomatic was used to clean the reads, FLASH was used to merge the reads into complete CDR3 sequences, and MiTCR was used to assign the reads to V(D)J germline segments. Clonal diversity was computed as the inverse Simpson's index with VDJtools. In-frame sequences lacking a premature stop codon were counted as productive reads. Starting from the raw public reads, TCRdb applied fastp trimming at Q25, assembled clones with MiXCR and retained in-frame beta chains. Every entry covers one CDR3 protein and lists the most common genes and DNA from its rows. TCRdb's processing, not the authors', yielded these V and J calls. Recorded for this sample are roughly 150,000 distinct CDR3 sequences; 60% to 70% of them occurred a single time. Together, the top ten hold 18% of the sample.

V is clipped by 6 bases and J by 5 bases, and the sequence between their germline boundaries is 7 bases long. For CDR1 and CDR2, the germline V gene lists KGHDR and SFDVKD. The CDR3 measures 12 amino acids from cysteine to phenylalanine. Just CDR3 DNA is preserved here, 36 bases in frame from base 1. Details on this clonotype: Which antigen it targets is not known. No base qualities exist here, and no much larger clone lies one base off it.

The sequenced sample was lung tumor tissue. The clonotype comes from a man between 60 and 70 years old with small cell lung cancer. The chain is made from TRBV24-1 and TRBJ2-1, with no confident D gene call. DNA sequence: TGTGCCACCAGTACGGTCCACAATGAGCAGTTCTTC. Its translation reads: CATSTVHNEQFF.